This is a list of T cell receptor beta chains from one sample in a study of molecular identifiers for immune sequencing clone quantification. TCRdb redid the calling of the PCR reads with MiXCR, one entry per CDR3 protein. The table includes about 300,000 distinct CDR3 sequences, around 21% detected once. Sequencing used naive CD8+ T cells from blood, with Jurkat cell RNA spiked in. The receptors derive from a human donor in good health. Some libraries in this study had Jurkat cell RNA spiked in. Each CDR3 is given without its conserved first and last residue.

V gene	J gene	CDR3 protein
TRBV28	TRBJ2-3	ASSFSGNHISTDTQY
TRBV20-1	TRBJ2-3	SARYSPLRFSGNNPDTQY
TRBV20-1	TRBJ2-2	SARRDSSTGELF
TRBV12-3/TRBV12-4	TRBJ2-7	ASSFPGRAYEQY
TRBV14	TRBJ2-7	ASSQGRASPIGNEQY
TRBV4-3	TRBJ2-3	ASSQAESGGASDTQY
TRBV27	TRBJ2-7	ASTPSAGGPGEQY
TRBV5-4	TRBJ2-5	ASSLERDYQETQY
TRBV4-2	TRBJ2-1	ASSQRIAGIGNEQF
TRBV7-9	TRBJ2-2	ASSLGSTNTGELF
TRBV20-1	TRBJ1-2	SAKDLSMVYGYT
TRBV2	TRBJ2-2	ASSEGTSGRAGELF
TRBV28	TRBJ2-5	ASREWTSGLQETQY
TRBV7-9	TRBJ1-1	ASRGVGDTEAF
TRBV5-3	TRBJ2-5	ASSLDGQEGRVTQY
TRBV13	TRBJ2-7	ASSAARGGLGEQY
TRBV29-1	TRBJ1-3	SVGQRNTIY
TRBV30	TRBJ2-3	AWSVITYSGTDTQY
TRBV13	TRBJ2-4	ASSPMGSLAKNIQY
TRBV9	TRBJ2-7	ASSASGSYEQY
TRBV6-5	TRBJ2-7	ANPRDIAGGATYEQY
TRBV27	TRBJ2-7	ASSSGSGYEQY
TRBV7-6	TRBJ2-3	ASSFGAREGTDTQY
TRBV5-1	TRBJ2-3	ASSLDPAGGMTDTQY
TRBV14	TRBJ2-3	ASGQEGPHLADTQY
TRBV28	TRBJ2-2	ASSPPPRQGGTGELF
TRBV10-3	TRBJ1-1	AISERAEAF
TRBV7-2	TRBJ2-7	ASSVGGGRNEQY
TRBV5-6	TRBJ1-1	ASSLAPGIGAEAF
TRBV20-1	TRBJ1-5	SARPPVGQPQH
TRBV19	TRBJ2-7	ASSISVDSSYEQY
TRBV6-2/TRBV6-3	TRBJ2-1	ASSYPPVWAMAYNEQF
TRBV28	TRBJ2-7	ASSHRGLVEQY
TRBV4-1	TRBJ2-7	ASSQVWDTVYEQY
TRBV4-1	TRBJ1-2	ASSQGGQGVVYGYT
TRBV5-6	TRBJ2-1	ASSLTLGDSYNEQF
TRBV7-8	TRBJ2-3	VSSLIADTQY
TRBV5-6	TRBJ2-3	ASSLKGPTDTQY
TRBV9	TRBJ1-1	ASSPPRGENTEAF
TRBV6-1	TRBJ1-5	ASSEGTGGFQPQH
TRBV13	TRBJ2-7	ASSDQTRMYEQY
TRBV7-9	TRBJ2-5	ASSLGTTNKETQY
TRBV27	TRBJ2-2	ASSLWTGGSTGELF
TRBV21-1	TRBJ1-2	ASRHPFRNNYGYT
TRBV12-3/TRBV12-4	TRBJ2-3	ASRPSGYSTDTQY
TRBV4-2	TRBJ2-7	ASSQEGLTYEQY
TRBV7-2	TRBJ1-6	ASSFTVSGPLH
TRBV12-3/TRBV12-4	TRBJ2-1	ASRPRPGQGYNEQF
TRBV19	TRBJ2-7	ASSIRTGDRYEQY
TRBV27	TRBJ2-4	ASGDRGGKNIQY
TRBV6-5	TRBJ2-5	ASNPLGQEEETQY
TRBV7-9	TRBJ1-1	ASSLVGAVNTEAF
TRBV6-4	TRBJ1-5	ASSDTGLKEDSNQPQH
TRBV6-2/TRBV6-3	TRBJ2-5	ASSYTGLAGTQETQY
TRBV7-2	TRBJ2-5	ASSLVLGWQETQY